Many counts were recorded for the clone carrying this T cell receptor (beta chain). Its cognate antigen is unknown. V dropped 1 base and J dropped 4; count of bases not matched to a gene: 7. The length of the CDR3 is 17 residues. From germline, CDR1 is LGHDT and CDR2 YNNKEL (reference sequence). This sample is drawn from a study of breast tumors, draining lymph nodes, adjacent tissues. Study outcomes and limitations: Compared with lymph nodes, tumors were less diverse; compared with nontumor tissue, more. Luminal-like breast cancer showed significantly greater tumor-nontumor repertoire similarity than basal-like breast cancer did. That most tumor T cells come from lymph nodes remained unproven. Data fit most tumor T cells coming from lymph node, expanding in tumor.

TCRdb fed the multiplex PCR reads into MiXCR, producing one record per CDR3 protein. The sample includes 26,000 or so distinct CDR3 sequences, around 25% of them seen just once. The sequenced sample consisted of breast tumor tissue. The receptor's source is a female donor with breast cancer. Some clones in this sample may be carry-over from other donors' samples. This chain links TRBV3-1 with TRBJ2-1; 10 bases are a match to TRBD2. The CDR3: CASSQGRTSGIYNEQFF. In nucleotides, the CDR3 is TGTGCCAGCAGCCAAGGGAGGACTAGCGGAATTTACAATGAGCAGTTCTTC.